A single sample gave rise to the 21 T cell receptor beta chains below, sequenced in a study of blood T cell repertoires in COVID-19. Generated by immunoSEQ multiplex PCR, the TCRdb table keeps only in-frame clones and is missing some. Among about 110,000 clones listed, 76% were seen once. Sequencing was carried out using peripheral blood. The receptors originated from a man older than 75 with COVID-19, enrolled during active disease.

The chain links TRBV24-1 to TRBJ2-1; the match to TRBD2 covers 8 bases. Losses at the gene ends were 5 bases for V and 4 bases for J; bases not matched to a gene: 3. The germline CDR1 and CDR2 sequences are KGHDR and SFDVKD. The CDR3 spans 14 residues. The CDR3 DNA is TGTGCCACCAGTGCGGGAGGGAGATACAATGAGCAGTTCTTC. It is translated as CATSAGGRYNEQFF.

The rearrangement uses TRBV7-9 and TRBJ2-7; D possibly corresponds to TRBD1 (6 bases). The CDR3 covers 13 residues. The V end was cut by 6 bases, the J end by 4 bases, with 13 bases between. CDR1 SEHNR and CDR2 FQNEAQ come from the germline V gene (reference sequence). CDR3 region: CASRDSFRYEQYF. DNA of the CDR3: TGTGCCAGCAGGGACAGTTTTCGGTACGAGCAGTACTTC.

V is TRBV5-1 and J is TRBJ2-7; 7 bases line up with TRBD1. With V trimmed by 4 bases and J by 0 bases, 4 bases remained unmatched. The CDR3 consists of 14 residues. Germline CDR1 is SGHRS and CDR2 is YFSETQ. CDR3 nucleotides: TGCGCCAGCAGCGGGGACAGTTTCTCCTACGAGCAGTACTTC. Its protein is CASSGDSFSYEQYF.

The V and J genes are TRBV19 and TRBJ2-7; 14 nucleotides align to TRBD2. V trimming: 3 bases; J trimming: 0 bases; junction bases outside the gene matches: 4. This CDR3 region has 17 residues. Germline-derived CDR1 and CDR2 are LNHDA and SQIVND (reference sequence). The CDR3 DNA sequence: TGTGCCAGTAGTATCGGGACTAGCGGGAGCCTCTCCTACGAGCAGTACTTC. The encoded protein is CASSIGTSGSLSYEQYF.

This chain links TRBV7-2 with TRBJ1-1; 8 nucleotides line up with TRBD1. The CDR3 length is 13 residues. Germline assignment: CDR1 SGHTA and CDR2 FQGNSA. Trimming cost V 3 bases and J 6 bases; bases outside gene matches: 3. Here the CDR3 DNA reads TGTGCCAGCAGCTTCAGGGGGCGGCCTGAAGCTTTCTTT. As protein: CASSFRGRPEAFF.

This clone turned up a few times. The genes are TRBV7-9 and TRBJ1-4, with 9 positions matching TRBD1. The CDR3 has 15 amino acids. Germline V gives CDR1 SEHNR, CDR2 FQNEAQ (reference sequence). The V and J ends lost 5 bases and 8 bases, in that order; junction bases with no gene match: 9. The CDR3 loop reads CASSPPGQGEEKLFF. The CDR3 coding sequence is TGTGCCAGCAGCCCTCCGGGACAGGGAGAGGAAAAACTGTTTTTT.

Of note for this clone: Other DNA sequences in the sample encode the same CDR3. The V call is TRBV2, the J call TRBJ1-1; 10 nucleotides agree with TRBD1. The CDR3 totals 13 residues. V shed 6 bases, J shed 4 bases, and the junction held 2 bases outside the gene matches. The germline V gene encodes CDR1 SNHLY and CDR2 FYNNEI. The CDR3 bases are TGTGCCAGCAGATGGACAGGGGGCACTGAAGCTTTCTTT. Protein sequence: CASRWTGGTEAFF.

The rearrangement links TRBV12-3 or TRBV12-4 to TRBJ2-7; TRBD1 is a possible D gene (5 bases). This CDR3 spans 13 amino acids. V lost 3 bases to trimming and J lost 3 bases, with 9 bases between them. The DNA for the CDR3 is TGTGCCAGCAGTTTGGCAGGGATCTACGAGCAGTACTTC. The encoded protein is CASSLAGIYEQYF.

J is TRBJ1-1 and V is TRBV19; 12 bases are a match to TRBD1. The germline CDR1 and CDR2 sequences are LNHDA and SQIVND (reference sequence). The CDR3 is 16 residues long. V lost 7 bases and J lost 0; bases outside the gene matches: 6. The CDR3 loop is CASTGTGGVVNTEAFF. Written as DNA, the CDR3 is TGTGCCAGTACTGGGACAGGGGGCGTGGTGAACACTGAAGCTTTCTTT.

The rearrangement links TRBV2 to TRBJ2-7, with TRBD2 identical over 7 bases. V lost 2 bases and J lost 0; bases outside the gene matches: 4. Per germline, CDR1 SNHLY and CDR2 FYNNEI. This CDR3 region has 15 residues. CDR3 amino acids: CASSERGGGSYEQYF. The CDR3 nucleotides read TGTGCCAGCAGTGAACGTGGCGGGGGCTCCTACGAGCAGTACTTC.

CDR3 DNA sequence: TGTGCCAGCAGTGACCCCCTAGCGGGAGAATACGAGCAGTACTTC. Its protein product is CASSDPLAGEYEQYF. The chain couples TRBV6-4 to TRBJ2-7, with 10 bases lining up with TRBD2. Germline V gene sequence: CDR1 MRHNA, CDR2 SNTAGT. The CDR3 is 15 residues long. The V gene end was trimmed by 2 bases and the J gene end by 4 bases; junction bases not matched to a gene: 5.

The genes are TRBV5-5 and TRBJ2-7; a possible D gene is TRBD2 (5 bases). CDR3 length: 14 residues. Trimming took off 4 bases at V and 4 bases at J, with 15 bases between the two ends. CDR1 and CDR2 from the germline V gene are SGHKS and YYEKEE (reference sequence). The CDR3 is CASSDPDSFYEQYF. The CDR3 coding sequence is TGTGCCAGCAGCGACCCGGACTCATTTTACGAGCAGTACTTC.

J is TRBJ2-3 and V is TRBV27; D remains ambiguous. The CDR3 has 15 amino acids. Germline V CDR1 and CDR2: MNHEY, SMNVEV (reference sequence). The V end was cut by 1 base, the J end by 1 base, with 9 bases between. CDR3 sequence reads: CASSLLASGTDTQYF. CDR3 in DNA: TGTGCCAGCAGTTTATTGGCTAGTGGCACAGATACGCAGTATTTT.

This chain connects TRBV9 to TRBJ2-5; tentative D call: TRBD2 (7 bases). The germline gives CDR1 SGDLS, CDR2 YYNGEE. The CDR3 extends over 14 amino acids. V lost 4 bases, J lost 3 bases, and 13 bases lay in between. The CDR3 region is CASSPGEGEETQYF. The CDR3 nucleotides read TGTGCCAGCAGCCCAGGGGAGGGCGAAGAGACCCAGTACTTC.

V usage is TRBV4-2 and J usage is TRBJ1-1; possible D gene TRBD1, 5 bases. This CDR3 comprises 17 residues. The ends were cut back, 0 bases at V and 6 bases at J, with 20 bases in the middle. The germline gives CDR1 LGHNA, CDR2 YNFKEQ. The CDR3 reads CASSQDFAGSSRAEAFF. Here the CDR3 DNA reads TGTGCCAGCAGCCAAGATTTCGCAGGGTCGAGTCGCGCTGAAGCTTTCTTT.

The CDR3 is CATSPTSKQETQYF. CDR3 in DNA: TGTGCCACCAGCCCAACATCGAAGCAAGAGACCCAGTACTTC. The V and J genes are TRBV24-1 and TRBJ2-5; D call uncertain. There are 14 residues in the CDR3. Germline V gene data show CDR1 as KGHDR and CDR2 as SFDVKD. The V end was cut by 7 bases, the J end by 2 bases, with 13 bases between.

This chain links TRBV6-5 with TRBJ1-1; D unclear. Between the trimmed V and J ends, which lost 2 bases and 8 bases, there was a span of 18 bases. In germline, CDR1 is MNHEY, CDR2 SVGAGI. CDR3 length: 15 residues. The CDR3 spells CASSYTVQTFPEAFF. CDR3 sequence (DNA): TGTGCCAGCAGTTACACAGTCCAGACATTTCCAGAAGCTTTCTTT.

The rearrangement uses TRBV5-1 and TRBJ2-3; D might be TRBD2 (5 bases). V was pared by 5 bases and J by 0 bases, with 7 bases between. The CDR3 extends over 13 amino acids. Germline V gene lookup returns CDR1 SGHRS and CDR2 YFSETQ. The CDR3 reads CASSGGSTDTQYF. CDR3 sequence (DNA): TGCGCCAGCAGTGGCGGGAGCACAGATACGCAGTATTTT. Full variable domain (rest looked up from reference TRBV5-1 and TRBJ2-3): KAGVTQTPRYLIKTRGQQVTLSCSPISGHRSVSWYQQTPGQGLQFLFEYFSETQRNKGNFPGRFSGRQFSNSRSEMNVSTLELGDSALYLCASSGGSTDTQYFGPGTRLTVL.

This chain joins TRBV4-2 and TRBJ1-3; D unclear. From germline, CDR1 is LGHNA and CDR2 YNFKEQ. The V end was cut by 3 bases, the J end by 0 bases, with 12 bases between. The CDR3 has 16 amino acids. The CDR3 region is CASSHASRNSGNTIYF. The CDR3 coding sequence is TGTGCCAGCAGCCATGCTTCGAGGAACTCTGGAAACACCATATATTTT.

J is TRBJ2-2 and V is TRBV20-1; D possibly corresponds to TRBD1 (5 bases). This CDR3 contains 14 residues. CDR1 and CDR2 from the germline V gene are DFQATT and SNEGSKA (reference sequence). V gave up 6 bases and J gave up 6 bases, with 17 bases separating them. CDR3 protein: CSASSREGAGELFF. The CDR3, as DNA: TGCAGTGCCAGTAGCAGGGAAGGCGCCGGGGAGCTGTTTTTT.

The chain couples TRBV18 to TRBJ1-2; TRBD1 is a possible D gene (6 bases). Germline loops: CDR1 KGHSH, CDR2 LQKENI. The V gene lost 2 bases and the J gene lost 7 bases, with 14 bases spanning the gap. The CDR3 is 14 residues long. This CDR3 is CASSPGQGPGGYTF. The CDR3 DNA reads TGTGCCAGCTCACCAGGGCAGGGGCCCGGTGGCTACACCTTC. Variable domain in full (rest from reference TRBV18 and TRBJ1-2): NAGVMQNPRHLVRRRGQEARLRCSPMKGHSHVYWYRQLPEEGLKFMVYLQKENIIDESGMPKERFSAEFPKEGPSILRIQQVVRGDSAAYFCASSPGQGPGGYTFGSGTRLTVV.